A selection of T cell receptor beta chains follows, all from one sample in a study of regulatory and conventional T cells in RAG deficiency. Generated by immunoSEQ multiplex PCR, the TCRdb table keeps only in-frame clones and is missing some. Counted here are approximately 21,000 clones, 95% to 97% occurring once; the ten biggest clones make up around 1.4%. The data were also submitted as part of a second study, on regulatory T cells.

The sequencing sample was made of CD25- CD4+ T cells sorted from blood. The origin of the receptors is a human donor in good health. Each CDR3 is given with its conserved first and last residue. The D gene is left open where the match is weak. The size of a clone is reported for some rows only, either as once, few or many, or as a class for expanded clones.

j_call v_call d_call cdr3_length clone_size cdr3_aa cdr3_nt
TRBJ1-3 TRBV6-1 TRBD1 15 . CASSGGQFSGNTIYF TGTGCCAGCAGTGGGGGACAGTTCTCTGGAAACACCATATATTTT
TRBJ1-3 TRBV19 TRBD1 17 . CAAEGGGRGISGNTIYF TGTGCCGCCGAAGGGGGCGGCAGGGGGATCTCTGGAAACACCATATATTTT
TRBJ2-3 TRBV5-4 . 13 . CASSLAEADTQYF TGTGCCAGCAGCTTGGCCGAGGCAGATACGCAGTATTTT
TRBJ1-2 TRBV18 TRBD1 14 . CASSPDRGNYGYTF TGTGCCAGCTCACCGGACAGGGGGAACTATGGCTACACCTTC
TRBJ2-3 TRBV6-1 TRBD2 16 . CASSDRRGTGTDTQYF TGTGCCAGCAGTGATCGGCGGGGGACGGGCACAGATACGCAGTATTTT
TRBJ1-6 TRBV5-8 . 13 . CASSLGRNSPLHF TGTGCCAGCAGCTTGGGGAGGAATTCCCCCCTCCACTTT
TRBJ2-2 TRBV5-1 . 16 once CASSLESGYDTGELFF TGCGCCAGCAGCTTGGAGTCAGGGTATGACACCGGGGAGCTGTTTTTT
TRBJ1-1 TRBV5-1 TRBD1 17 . CASSSGQGRGMNTEAFF TGCGCCAGCAGCTCGGGACAGGGGAGAGGGATGAACACTGAAGCTTTCTTT
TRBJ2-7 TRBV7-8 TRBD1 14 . CASSLQGAGYEQYF TGTGCCAGCAGCTTACAGGGGGCAGGTTACGAGCAGTACTTC
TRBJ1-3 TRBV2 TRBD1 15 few CASSTGTGSGNTIYF TGTGCCAGCAGTACCGGGACAGGGTCTGGAAACACCATATATTTT
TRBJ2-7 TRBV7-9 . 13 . CASSLFPLAEQYF TGTGCCAGCAGCTTATTCCCGTTAGCTGAGCAGTACTTC
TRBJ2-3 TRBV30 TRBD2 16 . CAWRATSGGFTDTQYF TGTGCCTGGAGGGCGACTAGCGGGGGATTCACAGATACGCAGTATTTT
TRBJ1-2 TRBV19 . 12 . CASSRGGQVNTF TGTGCCAGTAGTAGGGGAGGGCAGGTTAACACCTTC
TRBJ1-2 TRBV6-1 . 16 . CASSELGRWGFRGYTF TGTGCCAGCAGTGAATTGGGGCGCTGGGGATTCAGGGGCTACACCTTC
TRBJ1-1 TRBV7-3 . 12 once CASSLNPGEAFF TGTGCCAGCAGCTTAAACCCAGGGGAAGCTTTCTTT
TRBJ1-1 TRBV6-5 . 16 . CASSYSAAGANTEAFF TGTGCCAGCAGTTACTCGGCGGCAGGGGCCAACACTGAAGCTTTCTTT
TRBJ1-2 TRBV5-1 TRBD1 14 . CASSLREGAGGYTF TGCGCCAGCAGCCTACGAGAGGGGGCTGGTGGCTACACCTTC
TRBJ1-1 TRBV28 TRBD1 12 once CASRSDRGRAFF TGTGCCAGCAGATCGGACAGGGGGCGAGCTTTCTTT
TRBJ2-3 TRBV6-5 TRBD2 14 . CATGDYGGTDTQYF TGTGCCACCGGGGACTACGGCGGGACAGATACGCAGTATTTT
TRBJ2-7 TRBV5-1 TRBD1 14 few CASSGTGYNYEQYF TGCGCCAGCAGCGGGACAGGGTATAACTACGAGCAGTACTTC
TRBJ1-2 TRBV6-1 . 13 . CASRGGQSYGYTF TGTGCCAGCAGGGGTGGGCAAAGCTATGGCTACACCTTC
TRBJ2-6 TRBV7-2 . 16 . CASSWTFSSGANVLTF TGTGCCAGCAGCTGGACATTCAGCTCTGGGGCCAACGTCCTGACTTTC
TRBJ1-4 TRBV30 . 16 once CAWSDRTPPPNEKLFF TGTGCCTGGAGTGATAGGACACCACCTCCTAATGAAAAACTGTTTTTT
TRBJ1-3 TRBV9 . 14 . CASSVAGTGNTIYF TGTGCCAGCAGCGTAGCAGGGACTGGAAACACCATATATTTT
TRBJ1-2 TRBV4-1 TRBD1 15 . CASSQDPGQAYGYTF TGCGCCAGCAGCCAAGACCCGGGACAGGCCTATGGCTACACCTTC
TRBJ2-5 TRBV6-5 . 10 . CASSGTTQYF TGTGCCAGCAGCGGGACTACCCAGTACTTC
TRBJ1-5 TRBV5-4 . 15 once CASSLGAGGNQPQHF TGTGCCAGCAGCTTGGGGGCAGGGGGCAATCAGCCCCAGCATTTT
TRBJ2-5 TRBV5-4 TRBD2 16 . CASSNPGGGAGETQYF TGTGCCAGCAGCAATCCTGGCGGGGGGGCCGGAGAGACCCAGTACTTC
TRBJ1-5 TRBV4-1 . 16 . CASSQGAAREDQPQHF TGCGCCAGCAGCCAGGGGGCGGCCAGAGAGGATCAGCCCCAGCATTTT
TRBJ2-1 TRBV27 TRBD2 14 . CASQSGTSLNEQFF TGTGCCAGTCAGTCCGGGACTAGTCTCAATGAGCAGTTCTTC
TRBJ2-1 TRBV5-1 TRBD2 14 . CASSLAGGPEEQFF TGCGCCAGCAGCTTGGCGGGGGGGCCTGAGGAGCAGTTCTTC
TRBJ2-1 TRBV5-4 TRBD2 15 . CASSLESGGVDEQFF TGTGCCAGCAGCTTGGAGAGCGGGGGTGTAGATGAGCAGTTCTTC
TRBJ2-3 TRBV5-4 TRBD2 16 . CASSSPSGFRTDTQYF TGTGCCAGCAGCTCACCTAGCGGTTTTCGGACAGATACGCAGTATTTT
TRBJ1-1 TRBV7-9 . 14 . CASSLVPPGVEAFF TGTGCCAGCAGCTTAGTCCCTCCCGGGGTCGAAGCTTTCTTT
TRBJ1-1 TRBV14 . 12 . CASSPGASTAFF TGTGCCAGCAGCCCCGGAGCCAGTACGGCTTTCTTT
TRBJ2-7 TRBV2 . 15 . CASMRTPTSPHEQYF TGTGCCAGCATGCGAACTCCCACTAGTCCCCACGAGCAGTACTTC
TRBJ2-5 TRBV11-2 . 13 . CASSPSHEETQYF TGTGCCAGCAGCCCCAGTCACGAAGAGACCCAGTACTTC
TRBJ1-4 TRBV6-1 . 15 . CASSEARPQVEKLFF TGTGCCAGCAGTGAAGCACGACCCCAGGTTGAAAAACTGTTTTTT
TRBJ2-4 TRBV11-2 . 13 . CASSFSGRNIQYF TGTGCCAGCAGCTTCTCAGGGAGGAACATTCAGTACTTC
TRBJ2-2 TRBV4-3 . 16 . CASSVHRDSNTGELFF TGCGCCAGCAGCGTTCACAGGGATTCGAACACCGGGGAGCTGTTTTTT
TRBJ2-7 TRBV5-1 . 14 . CASSLSGEAYEQYF TGCGCCAGCAGCTTGTCCGGGGAGGCCTACGAGCAGTACTTC